The next 6 T cell receptor beta chains were all read from a single sample in a study of T-cell memory formation after mild COVID-19. MiXCR, run by TCRdb on the 5' RACE reads, gives a single entry per CDR3 protein. Among tens of thousands of distinct CDR3 sequences listed, around 16% were seen once. Sample: PBMCs or a T cell subset sorted from them (not recorded which). The receptors were gathered from a young man who had mild COVID-19 (a few samples of this study predate the infection). Cell type and time point are not known.

The chain recombines TRBV27 with TRBJ2-1, with no clear D. In germline, CDR1 is MNHEY, CDR2 SMNVEV (reference sequence). Trimming stripped 3 bases from V and 3 bases from J, with 6 bases between. The CDR3 length is 13 residues. CDR3 protein: CASSFESYNEQFF. DNA for the CDR3: TGTGCCAGCAGTTTTGAGAGCTACAATGAGCAGTTCTTC.

About this clonotype: This sequence may be a read error, since a much larger clone differs from it by one base. The chain recombines TRBV12-3 or TRBV12-4 with TRBJ1-5, with no clear D. Trimming removed 3 bases at V and 0 bases at J, with 3 bases between. The CDR3 extends over 13 amino acids. DNA of the CDR3: TGTGCCAGCAGTTTTCATAGCAATCAGCCCCAGCATTTT. Translation: CASSFHSNQPQHF.

The chain carries TRBV5-6 and TRBJ1-1, with D unclear. The V gene's germline CDR1 is SGHDT and CDR2 YYEEEE. Trimming left V 0 bases short and J 4 bases short, with 16 bases between. The CDR3 extends over 16 amino acids. The CDR3 nucleotides are TGTGCCAGCAGCTTGGACGGGCGGGGATTCAGCACTGAAGCTTTCTTT. Its translation is CASSLDGRGFSTEAFF.

V is TRBV12-3 or TRBV12-4 and J is TRBJ2-7; no definite D call. V was shortened by 4 bases and J by 2 bases, with 9 bases between the two germline ends. CDR3 length equals 13 residues. The CDR3 spells CASSSSPPYEQYF. The CDR3 nucleotides read TGTGCCAGCAGTTCCTCCCCTCCCTACGAGCAGTACTTC.

As regards this clonotype: The junction shows a germline mismatch at one end, possibly a read error. The CDR3 nucleotides are TGTGCCAGCAGACCCCGTACTACAGATAACCAAGGGACCCAGTACTTC. Protein product: CASRPRTTDNQGTQYF. V gene TRBV6-6 combines with J gene TRBJ2-5; D call uncertain. CDR3 length equals 16 residues. Germline V lookup: CDR1 MNHNY, CDR2 SVGAGI (reference sequence).

The chain employs TRBV7-2 and TRBJ2-4; possibly TRBD2 for D (6 bases). The V gene lost 4 bases and the J gene lost 6 bases, with 13 bases spanning the gap. Per the germline V gene, CDR1 is SGHTA and CDR2 is FQGNSA. The length of the CDR3 is 14 residues. CDR3 region: CASSSYSGPNIQYF. CDR3 nucleotides: TGTGCCAGCAGCTCCTACAGCGGGCCAAACATTCAGTACTTC.